This entry features one T cell receptor (beta chain) sequence. No cognate antigen has been identified for it. Per-nucleotide qualities are absent, and no much larger clonotype sits a single base away. The trial excluded patients who had a history of autoimmune disease or were on systemic immunosuppression. Peripheral blood for TCR sequencing was drawn from every dose cohort at baseline, at cycle 4 day 1 and at cycle 7 day 1. The samples were drawn from a first-in-human, open-label, multicenter phase I dose-escalation trial of ivuxolimab. Adults with locally advanced or metastatic melanoma, renal cell carcinoma, hepatocellular carcinoma or head and neck squamous cell carcinoma were enrolled in the trial. CD4+ and CD8+ T cells were sorted separately from peripheral blood before TCR sequencing. This sample is drawn from a study of OX40 agonist ivuxolimab in advanced cancers. With respect to the entire study: Ivuxolimab, which targeted the costimulatory receptor OX40 (CD134), was an agonistic, fully human IgG2 monoclonal antibody. Peripheral TCRbeta sequencing aimed to test whether ivuxolimab altered TCR sequence diversity and caused clonal T-cell expansion. The paper reports the monotherapy dose-escalation portion (N = 52 patients) of the phase I ivuxolimab trial. In the dose-escalation cohort, over 65% of patients were male, and the mean age was roughly 60 years, with a range of 23 to 79. Prior anti-PD-1, anti-PD-L1 or anti-CTLA-4 therapy was permitted, and checkpoint inhibitors had been received by less than 45% of dose-escalation patients. Partial responses occurred in three dose-escalation patients, of whom one had hepatocellular carcinoma and two had cutaneous melanoma. Of the approximately 50 dose-escalation patients, hepatocellular carcinoma was present in roughly 19, melanoma in around 15, renal cell carcinoma in 9 and head and neck cancer in 9. Intravenous ivuxolimab was administered to patients every 2 weeks at six dose levels: 0.01, 0.1, 0.3, 1.5, 3 and 10 mg/kg.

CDR1 and CDR2 are read off the germline V gene (reference sequence) as LNHDA and SQIVND. From the cysteine through the phenylalanine, the CDR3 covers 15 amino acids. Only the CDR3 part of the read is kept: 45 bases, read in frame from the first base. The junction shows trimming of 2 bases on V and 3 bases on J, and the gene matches do not reach 1 base of it. To sequence the TCRbeta CDR3 region, genomic DNA was isolated from the sorted cells. TCRbeta CDR3 regions were sequenced using the immunoSEQ Assay. Drawn from immuneACCESS, this table holds only the in-frame rearrangements with V and J called that TCRdb kept. Clones are partly lost; checked studies trace under half to an unresolved V gene and leave the rest unexplained. This sample gives tens of thousands of clones in total; more than 70% of them show up just once. The ten largest account for roughly 10% of the sample. Overall study results and their limits: In the 0.1-3.0 mg/kg groups, partial responders had among the lowest normalized peripheral clonal expansion, particularly in CD8+ T cells. Low levels of normalized T-cell clonal expansion were also shown by some nonresponding patients. Antigen specificity was not determined for the clonally expanded peripheral T cells. At doses from 0.1 to 3.0 mg/kg, clonal expansion was seen in both CD4+ and CD8+ blood T cells between baseline and week 6. After ivuxolimab, CD8+ T cells had more expanded clones than CD4+ T cells on average.

The chain links TRBV19 with TRBJ2-6; TRBD1 lines up with 7 middle nucleotides. This clonotype originated in an adult with an advanced solid tumor such as melanoma, head and neck, liver or kidney cancer. The source material was CD4+ or CD8+ T cells sorted from blood, sampled in a trial of the OX40 agonist ivuxolimab. The DNA reads TGTGCCAGTAGTATAACAGGGGTTGGGGCCAACGTCCTGACTTTC. It encodes CASSITGVGANVLTF.